A single sample gave rise to the 29 T cell receptor beta chains below, sequenced in a study of molecular identifiers for immune sequencing clone quantification. TCRdb re-called the PCR reads through MiXCR, storing one row per CDR3 protein. The repertoire holds about 640,000 distinct CDR3 sequences, with 15% to 20% as singletons. Sequenced input: naive CD8+ T cells from blood, with Jurkat cell RNA spiked in. Subset given: FACS-sorted CD8+CD4-CCR7+CD45RA+ naive T cells. The receptors originated from a human donor in good health. Some libraries in this study had Jurkat cell RNA spiked in.

This clonotype was seen at least ten times. The chain is built from TRBV30 and TRBJ2-1; D possibly matches TRBD1 or TRBD2 (5 bases each). Germline lookup yields CDR1 GTSNPN and CDR2 SVGIG (reference sequence). This CDR3 spans 22 amino acids. V lost 0 bases to trimming and J lost 0 bases, with 30 bases between them. The CDR3 sequence: CAWSVRTFRDAHDYSSYNEQFF. In DNA form, the CDR3 reads TGTGCCTGGAGTGTACGAACCTTTCGGGACGCCCACGACTACAGCTCCTACAATGAGCAGTTCTTC.

This clonotype was counted many times. The V and J genes are TRBV5-1 and TRBJ2-7; TRBD2 might be the D (6 bases). This CDR3 region has 14 residues. V lost 3 bases to trimming and J lost 3 bases, with 13 bases between them. The germline V gene has CDR1 SGHRS and CDR2 YFSETQ. DNA of the CDR3: TGCGCCAGCAGCTGGGAGGATAACTACTACGAGCAGTACTTC. Amino acid sequence: CASSWEDNYYEQYF. Based on the CDR3 plus reference TRBV5-1 and TRBJ2-7, the full variable domain is KAGVTQTPRYLIKTRGQQVTLSCSPISGHRSVSWYQQTPGQGLQFLFEYFSETQRNKGNFPGRFSGRQFSNSRSEMNVSTLELGDSALYLCASSWEDNYYEQYFGPGTRLTVT.

The table lists this clonotype with many counts. The J gene is TRBJ2-3, the V gene TRBV12-3 or TRBV12-4; 8 nucleotides line up with TRBD1. The length of the CDR3 is 19 residues. Unmatched junction bases numbered 17, after V lost 4 bases and J lost 2 bases. The CDR3 loop is CASSSAHLGLTGDTDTQYF. The CDR3 nucleotides are TGTGCCAGCAGTTCCGCTCACCTTGGTCTGACAGGGGACACAGATACGCAGTATTTT.

This clonotype came up many times. V usage is TRBV5-4 and J usage is TRBJ2-2, with a tentative D call TRBD2 (5 bases). From germline, CDR1 is SGHNT and CDR2 YYREEE (reference sequence). V was shortened by 4 bases and J by 5 bases, with 9 bases between the two germline ends. This CDR3 comprises 13 residues. The CDR3 DNA sequence: TGTGCCAGCAGCCACGGGGAAACCGGGGAGCTGTTTTTT. Its protein is CASSHGETGELFF.

This clonotype was recorded at least ten times. The J gene is TRBJ2-7, the V gene TRBV20-1, with TRBD2 matching 8 bases. The germline V gene has CDR1 DFQATT and CDR2 SNEGSKA (reference sequence). The V segment lost 0 bases and the J segment 1 base; nucleotides outside the gene matches: 5. This CDR3 has 15 amino acids. CDR3 loop: CSARDPGLVSYEQYF. Here the CDR3 DNA reads TGCAGTGCTAGAGATCCGGGACTAGTTTCCTACGAGCAGTACTTC.

With regard to this clonotype: The junction shows a germline mismatch at one end, possibly a read error. The chain links TRBV12-3 or TRBV12-4 to TRBJ2-7; weak D call: TRBD1 (6 bases). This CDR3 has 15 residues. CDR3 coding DNA: TGTGCCAGCGGTTTAAGTGGGGGCGGGTACTACGAGCAGTACTTC. It specifies CASGLSGGGYYEQYF.

This chain joins TRBV19 and TRBJ2-5, with 11 nucleotides matching TRBD2. The CDR3 runs 18 residues. V was clipped by 0 bases and J by 3 bases; unmatched bases: 9. Germline V gene lookup returns CDR1 LNHDA and CDR2 SQIVND (reference sequence). The CDR3 is CASSIDLGSGGAEETQYF. CDR3 bases: TGTGCCAGTAGTATAGATCTAGGTAGCGGGGGGGCCGAAGAGACCCAGTACTTC.

There are many counts of this clonotype. The chain has TRBV28 and TRBJ1-5; D is undetermined. Germline-derived CDR1 and CDR2 are MDHEN and SYDVKM. The V end lost 3 bases, the J end lost 3 bases, and 15 bases lay between the germline ends. The CDR3 sequence is 16 residues long. CDR3 protein: CASSFALPGYNQPQHF. CDR3 nucleotide sequence: TGTGCCAGCAGTTTTGCTCTCCCCGGATACAATCAGCCCCAGCATTTT.

This clonotype was recorded at least ten times. This chain joins TRBV7-9 and TRBJ2-5; the D gene is possibly TRBD1 (5 bases). The CDR3 is made up of 14 amino acids. V dropped 5 bases and J dropped 5 bases, with 15 bases sitting between them. CDR1 SEHNR and CDR2 FQNEAQ come from the germline V gene (reference sequence). CDR3 bases: TGTGCCAGCAGCCCAACAGGACCGCACGAGACCCAGTACTTC. Translating gives CASSPTGPHETQYF.

This clonotype was recorded at least ten times. The chain recombines TRBV4-1 with TRBJ2-2; D call uncertain. The CDR3 totals 14 residues. Deletions cut 0 bases from V and 4 bases from J, with 6 bases between. Germline V lookup: CDR1 MGHRA, CDR2 YSYEKL. CDR3 sequence (DNA): TGCGCCAGCAGCCAAGATAGGACCACCGGGGAGCTGTTTTTT. Translation gives CASSQDRTTGELFF.

Comments on this clonotype: It is unclear where the CDR3 begins or ends on the DNA, so no DNA is shown, and the CDR3 is as TCRdb lists it. CDR3 amino acids: CASSSSDTQETQHF. The rearrangement links TRBV12-3 or TRBV12-4 to TRBJ2-5; the table's D call, TRBD1, was not checked against the DNA. Including both end residues, the CDR3 is 14 amino acids long.

This clonotype was counted between two and nine times. CDR3 DNA sequence: TGTGCCAGCCCGGGGGGCCATGAGCAGTTCTTC. It encodes CASPGGHEQFF. The chain carries TRBV19 and TRBJ2-1, with D possibly TRBD2 on 7 matching bases. The CDR3 spans 11 residues. Trimming took 9 bases from V and 8 from J, leaving 11 bases between them. Germline V gives CDR1 LNHDA, CDR2 SQIVND (reference sequence).

The chain carries TRBV11-2 and TRBJ2-5; no definite D call. Trimming stripped 5 bases from V and 1 base from J, with 14 bases between. The CDR3 runs to 15 residues. The germline CDR1 and CDR2 sequences are SGHAT and FQNNGV. In DNA form, the CDR3 reads TGTGCCAGCAGCCACAGAGTGGGCAGCCAAGAGACCCAGTACTTC. It specifies CASSHRVGSQETQYF.

Turning to this clonotype: One base away lies a much larger clone, so this may be a sequencing read error. The V call is TRBV6-4, the J call TRBJ2-2; D not resolved. The CDR3 runs to 14 residues. Trimming pared 2 bases from V and 3 bases from J, leaving 7 bases between. Germline values: CDR1 MRHNA, CDR2 SNTAGT. The CDR3 nucleotides read TGTGCCAGCAGTGACCCGTCGGACACCGGGGAGCTGTTTTTT. This codes for CASSDPSDTGELFF.

This clonotype was seen many times. The chain carries TRBV20-1 and TRBJ2-7; D is unclear. The germline CDR1 and CDR2 sequences are DFQATT and SNEGSKA (reference sequence). CDR3 size: 15 residues. Trimming shortened V by 2 bases and J by 1 base, and 15 bases separated the two germline ends. Written as DNA, the CDR3 is TGCAGTGCTAGAAGTCGCCAGGTACCATCCTACGAGCAGTACTTC. Encoded protein: CSARSRQVPSYEQYF.

Concerning this clonotype: A much larger clonotype is one base distant, so this may be a read error. The chain carries TRBV12-3 or TRBV12-4 and TRBJ2-7, with D possibly being TRBD1 or TRBD2 (6 bases each). The CDR3 sequence is 15 residues long. The ends were cut back, 7 bases at V and 8 bases at J, with 24 bases in the middle. CDR3 region: CASTQGGLPVYKQYF. CDR3 DNA: TGTGCCAGCACCCAAGGGGGGCTACCCGTTTACAAGCAGTACTTC.

This clonotype came up many times. CDR3 bases: TGTGCCAGCAGCCAACGGACAGCGTTGAACACTGAAGCTTTCTTT. Protein sequence: CASSQRTALNTEAFF. The J gene is TRBJ1-1, the V gene TRBV3-1; maybe TRBD1 (6 bases). Deletions cut 2 bases from V and 0 bases from J, with 10 bases between. The germline CDR1 and CDR2 sequences are LGHDT and YNNKEL (reference sequence). The CDR3 is 15 residues long.

This clonotype was counted many times. V is TRBV4-3 and J is TRBJ1-1; D is unresolved. There are 15 residues in the CDR3. Trimming left V 1 base short and J 0 bases short, with 9 bases between. Germline lookup yields CDR1 LGHNA and CDR2 YSLEER. This chain's CDR3 is CASSQAPAMNTEAFF. The DNA of the CDR3 is TGCGCCAGCAGCCAAGCCCCAGCTATGAACACTGAAGCTTTCTTT.

This clonotype was seen ten or more times. In nucleotides, the CDR3 is TGTGCCAGCAGCCAAGTTGACTCCTCTGGAAACACCATATATTTT. It encodes CASSQVDSSGNTIYF. V is TRBV14 and J is TRBJ1-3; no reliable D call. Germline CDR1 SGHDN, CDR2 FVKESK. The V end lost 1 base, the J end lost 0 bases, and 7 bases lay between the germline ends. The CDR3 loop spans 15 amino acids.

V is TRBV30 and J is TRBJ2-1; 7 bases are shared with TRBD1. Germline CDR1 is GTSNPN and CDR2 is SVGIG (reference sequence). The length of the CDR3 is 13 residues. Unmatched junction bases numbered 12, after V lost 7 bases and J lost 9 bases. Here the CDR3 reads CAYVTGPYGEQFF. For the CDR3, the DNA is TGTGCCTATGTGACAGGGCCCTATGGTGAGCAGTTCTTC.

This clonotype was found many times. CDR3 in amino acids: CASSFGTGGTGELFF. DNA for the CDR3: TGTGCCAGCAGCTTTGGAACAGGGGGCACCGGGGAGCTGTTTTTT. The chain recombines TRBV5-5 with TRBJ2-2; 8 positions match TRBD1. This CDR3 comprises 15 residues. The V gene's germline CDR1 is SGHKS and CDR2 YYEKEE (reference sequence). Germline trimming cut 2 bases from V and 4 bases from J; bases unmatched to any gene: 4.

This clonotype was observed a single time. The V and J genes are TRBV7-9 and TRBJ2-1, with a possible D match to TRBD2 (6 bases). V lost 4 bases to trimming and J lost 6 bases, with 16 bases between them. Germline V gene sequence: CDR1 SEHNR, CDR2 FQNEAQ (reference sequence). This CDR3 region has 15 residues. The CDR3 DNA sequence: TGTGCCAGCAGCTCGGGACTCTTTTCCGGCAATGAGCAGTTCTTC. It codes for CASSSGLFSGNEQFF.

This clonotype was detected a few times. Here the CDR3 DNA reads TGTGCCAGTACCGACAGCACAGATACGCAGTATTTT. This codes for CASTDSTDTQYF. This chain uses TRBV19 with TRBJ2-3; no reliable D call. CDR3 length: 12 amino acids. Germline CDR1 is LNHDA and CDR2 is SQIVND (reference sequence). Trimming took off 7 bases at V and 0 bases at J, with 5 bases between the two ends.

This clonotype was recorded at least ten times. The gene calls are TRBV7-9 and TRBJ2-7; D is perhaps TRBD1 or TRBD2 (5 bases each). The germline CDR1 and CDR2 sequences are SEHNR and FQNEAQ (reference sequence). The CDR3 is made up of 14 amino acids. V was shortened by 5 bases and J by 6 bases, with 17 bases between the two germline ends. CDR3 in amino acids: CASSPTQGPGEQYF. CDR3 in DNA: TGTGCCAGCAGCCCCACCCAGGGACCGGGCGAGCAGTACTTC. The complete variable domain, with remaining parts taken from reference TRBV7-9 and TRBJ2-7, reads DTGVSQNPRHKITKRGQNVTFRCDPISEHNRLYWYRQTLGQGPEFLTYFQNEAQLEKSRLLSDRFSAERPKGSFSTLEIQRTEQGDSAMYLCASSPTQGPGEQYFGPGTRLTVT.

V and J are TRBV7-9 and TRBJ2-1, with D tentatively TRBD1 (6 bases). V was cut by 5 bases and J by 4 bases, with 18 bases left in between. Germline values: CDR1 SEHNR, CDR2 FQNEAQ (reference sequence). The CDR3 has 16 amino acids. CDR3 residues: CASSTGGQGPYNEQFF. The CDR3 nucleotides read TGTGCCAGCAGCACAGGCGGTCAGGGGCCTTACAATGAGCAGTTCTTC.

The CDR3 sequence: CASSQDLLSGGTGELFF. The CDR3 coding sequence is TGCGCCAGCAGCCAAGATCTATTGAGCGGAGGGACCGGGGAGCTGTTTTTT. The J gene is TRBJ2-2, the V gene TRBV4-3; tentatively, D is TRBD2 (6 bases). The CDR3 is made up of 17 amino acids. CDR1 is LGHNA, CDR2 YSLEER, per germline. V lost 0 bases and J lost 5, with 16 bases in between.

There are many counts of this clonotype. The rearrangement joins TRBV7-9 to TRBJ2-7; D is unclear. The CDR3 is 12 amino acids. Per the germline V gene, CDR1 is SEHNR and CDR2 is FQNEAQ (reference sequence). Trimming took 7 bases from V and 1 from J, leaving 8 bases between them. The CDR3: CASTPGSYEQYF. The CDR3 nucleotides are TGTGCCAGCACCCCTGGATCCTACGAGCAGTACTTC.

The genes are TRBV30 and TRBJ2-1; D may correspond to TRBD1 or TRBD2 (6 bases each). This CDR3 is 16 amino acids long. With 3 bases removed from V and 4 bases from J, the gap between germline ends came to 19 bases. Germline V CDR1 and CDR2: GTSNPN, SVGIG (reference sequence). The CDR3 reads CAWRNFFGGPYNEQFF. The DNA for the CDR3 is TGTGCCTGGAGAAACTTCTTCGGGGGCCCGTACAATGAGCAGTTCTTC.

This clonotype was recorded many times. The CDR3 bases are TGTGCCAGCAGTGACCCAAGGACGGTAAACACTGAAGCTTTCTTT. Its protein product is CASSDPRTVNTEAFF. V is TRBV6-5 and J is TRBJ1-1; no reliable D call. V lost 5 bases and J lost 2, with 15 bases in between. Per the germline V gene, CDR1 is MNHEY and CDR2 is SVGAGI. CDR3 length: 15 residues.